Described below is a single T cell receptor beta chain sequence and its context. This sample includes further DNA sequences coding for the same CDR3. The sample is drawn from a study of blood T cell repertoires in COVID-19. Germline V gene data show CDR1 as SGHVS and CDR2 as FQNEAQ. The CDR3 runs to 13 residues. V lost 6 bases to trimming and J lost 2 bases, with 10 bases between them. Data came from immunoSEQ multiplex PCR; TCRdb stores just in-frame clones and leaves some out. The sample carries hundreds of thousands of clones, 85% to 90% recorded once. The V call is TRBV7-8, the J call TRBJ1-2; TRBD1 is a possible D gene (5 bases). The sequencing input was PBMCs or T cells enriched from blood (not recorded which). This clonotype was sampled from a man aged 40-49 years who had recovered from COVID-19. DNA for the CDR3: TGTGCCAGCAGTCCGGGGGTCAACTATGGCTACACCTTC. Residues: CASSPGVNYGYTF.